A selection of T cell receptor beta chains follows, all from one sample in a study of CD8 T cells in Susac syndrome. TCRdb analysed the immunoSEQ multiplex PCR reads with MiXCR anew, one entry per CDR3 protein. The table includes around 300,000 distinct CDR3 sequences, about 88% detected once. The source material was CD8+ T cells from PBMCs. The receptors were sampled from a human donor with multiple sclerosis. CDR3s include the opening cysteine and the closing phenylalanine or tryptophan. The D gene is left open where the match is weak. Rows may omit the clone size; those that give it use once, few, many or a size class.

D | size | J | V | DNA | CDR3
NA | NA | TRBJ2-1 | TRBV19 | TGTGCCAGTAGTATCTGGGGCGGGCCTTTGGGCAATGAGCAGTTCTTC | CASSIWGGPLGNEQFF
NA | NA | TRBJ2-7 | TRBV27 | TGTGCCAGCAGTCCGGGACATACCTACGAGCAGTACTTC | CASSPGHTYEQYF
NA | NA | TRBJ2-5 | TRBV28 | TGTGCCAGCAGTTTTCCTTTAGGAACAGCCCAAGAGACCCAGTACTTC | CASSFPLGTAQETQYF
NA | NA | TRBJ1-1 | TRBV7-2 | TGTGCCAGCAGCTTAGAGGCGCTATCTCGAAGTACTGAAGCTTTCTTT | CASSLEALSRSTEAFF
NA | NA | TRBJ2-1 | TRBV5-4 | TGTGCCAGCAGCTTGGAACTTCCCATCGGGCAGGGGTACAATGAGCAGTTCTTC | CASSLELPIGQGYNEQFF
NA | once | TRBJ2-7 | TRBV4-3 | TGCGCCAGCAGCCAAGGGTACGGGGGCGACGAGCAGTACTTC | CASSQGYGGDEQYF
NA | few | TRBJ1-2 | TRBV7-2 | TGTGCCAGCACCACATCTGAGGACACTTATGGCTACACCTTC | CASTTSEDTYGYTF
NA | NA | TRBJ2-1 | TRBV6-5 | TGTGCCAGCAGTTTGCAGGGCCGGTACAATGAGCAGTTCTTC | CASSLQGRYNEQFF
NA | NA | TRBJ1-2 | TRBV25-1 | TGTGCCAGCAGTCACAGGGATGGCTATGGCTACACCTTC | CASSHRDGYGYTF
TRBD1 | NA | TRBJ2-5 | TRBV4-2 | TGTGCCAGCAGCCATGGGACAGGGGCTGGGGAGACCCAGTACTTC | CASSHGTGAGETQYF